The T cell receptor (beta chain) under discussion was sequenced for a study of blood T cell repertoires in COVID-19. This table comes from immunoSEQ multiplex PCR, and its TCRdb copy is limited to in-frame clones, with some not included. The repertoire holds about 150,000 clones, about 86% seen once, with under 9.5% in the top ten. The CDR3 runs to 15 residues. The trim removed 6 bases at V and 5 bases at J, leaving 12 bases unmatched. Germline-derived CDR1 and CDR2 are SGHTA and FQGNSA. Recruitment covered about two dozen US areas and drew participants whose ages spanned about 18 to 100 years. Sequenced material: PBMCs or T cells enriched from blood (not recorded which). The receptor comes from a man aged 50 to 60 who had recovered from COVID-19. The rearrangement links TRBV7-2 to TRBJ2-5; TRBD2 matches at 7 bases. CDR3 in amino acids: CASRRRRSGEETQYF. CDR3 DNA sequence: TGTGCCAGCAGAAGAAGGAGGAGCGGGGAGGAGACCCAGTACTTC.